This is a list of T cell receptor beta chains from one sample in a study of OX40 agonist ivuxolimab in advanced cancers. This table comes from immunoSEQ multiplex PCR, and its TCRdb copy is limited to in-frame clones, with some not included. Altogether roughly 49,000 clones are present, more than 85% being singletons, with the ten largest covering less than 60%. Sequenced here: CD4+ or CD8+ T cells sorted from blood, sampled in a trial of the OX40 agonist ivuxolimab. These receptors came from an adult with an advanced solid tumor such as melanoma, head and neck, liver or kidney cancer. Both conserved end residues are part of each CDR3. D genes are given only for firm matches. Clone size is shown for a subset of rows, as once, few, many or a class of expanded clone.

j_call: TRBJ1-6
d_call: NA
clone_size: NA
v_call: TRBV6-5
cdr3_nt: TGTGCCAGCAGTTACTCGGTTCCTTATAATTCACCCCTCCACTTT
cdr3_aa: CASSYSVPYNSPLHF

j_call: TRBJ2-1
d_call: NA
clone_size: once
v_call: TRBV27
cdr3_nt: TGTGCCAGCAGCCTCACCGACATAAGTAGGGGGAACCACAATGAGCAGTTCTTC
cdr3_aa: CASSLTDISRGNHNEQFF

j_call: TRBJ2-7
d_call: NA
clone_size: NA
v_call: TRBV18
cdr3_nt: TGTGCCAGCTCACCAGACTTGGGGGAGCAGTACTTC
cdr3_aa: CASSPDLGEQYF

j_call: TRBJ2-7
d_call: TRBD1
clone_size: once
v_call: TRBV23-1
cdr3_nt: TGCGCCAGCAAGGGGAAGGGGGCAGCCCCTGGGGGGCAGTACTTC
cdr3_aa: CASKGKGAAPGGQYF

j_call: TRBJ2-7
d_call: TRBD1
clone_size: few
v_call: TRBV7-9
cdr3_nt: TGTGCCAGCAGCTCCGGGACAGTCTACGAGCAGTACTTC
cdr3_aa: CASSSGTVYEQYF

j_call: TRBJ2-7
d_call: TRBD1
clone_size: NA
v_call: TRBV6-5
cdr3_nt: TGTGCCAGCAGTTTTGGGACAGGGGCGTACGAGCAGTACTTC
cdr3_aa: CASSFGTGAYEQYF

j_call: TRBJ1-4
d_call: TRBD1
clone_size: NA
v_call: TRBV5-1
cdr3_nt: TGCGCCAGCAGCATCAAGACAGGGACTAATGAAAAACTGTTTTTT
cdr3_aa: CASSIKTGTNEKLFF

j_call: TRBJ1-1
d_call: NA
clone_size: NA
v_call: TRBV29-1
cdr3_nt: TGCAGCGTTGAAGATGACCACACTGAAGCTTTCTTT
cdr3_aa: CSVEDDHTEAFF

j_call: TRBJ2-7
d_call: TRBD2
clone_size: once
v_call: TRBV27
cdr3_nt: TGTGCCAGCAGTTTCGGGACTAGCGGGACAGAGCAGTACTTC
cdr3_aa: CASSFGTSGTEQYF

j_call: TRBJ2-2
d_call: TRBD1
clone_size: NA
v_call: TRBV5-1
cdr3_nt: TGCGCCAGCAGCTTGGGACAGGGCAACACCGGGGAGCTGTTTTTT
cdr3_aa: CASSLGQGNTGELFF

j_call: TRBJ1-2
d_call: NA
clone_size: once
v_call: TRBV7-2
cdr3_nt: TGTGCCAGCAGCTTAAGAAGGGGGGACTATGGCTACACCTTC
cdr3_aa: CASSLRRGDYGYTF

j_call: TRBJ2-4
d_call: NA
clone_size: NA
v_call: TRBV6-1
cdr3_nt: TGTGCCAGCACCCGAGGGGCGGGGGCCAAAAACATTCAGTACTTC
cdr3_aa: CASTRGAGAKNIQYF

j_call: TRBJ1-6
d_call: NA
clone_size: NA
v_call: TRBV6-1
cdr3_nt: TGTGCCAGCAGTGGAACGGGGTCGGGTAATTCACCCCTCCACTTT
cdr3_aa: CASSGTGSGNSPLHF

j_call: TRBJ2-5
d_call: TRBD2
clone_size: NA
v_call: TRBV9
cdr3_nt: TGTGCCAGCAGCGAGGGACTAGCGGGAGGGCCGGGGGGAGAGACCCAGTACTTC
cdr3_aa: CASSEGLAGGPGGETQYF

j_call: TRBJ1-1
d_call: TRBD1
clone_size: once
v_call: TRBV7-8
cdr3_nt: TGTGCCAGCAGCGCCCGGACAGGGGGGAACACTGAAGCTTTCTTT
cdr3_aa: CASSARTGGNTEAFF

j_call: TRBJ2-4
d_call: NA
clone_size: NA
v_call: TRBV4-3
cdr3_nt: TGCGCCAGCAGCCAAGAGGTCAGAGGACTCGGCAAAAACATTCAGTACTTC
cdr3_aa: CASSQEVRGLGKNIQYF

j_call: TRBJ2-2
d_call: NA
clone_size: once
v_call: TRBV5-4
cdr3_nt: TGTGCCAGCAGCTTGGCCCTGACTTACTACACCGGGGAGCTGTTTTTT
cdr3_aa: CASSLALTYYTGELFF

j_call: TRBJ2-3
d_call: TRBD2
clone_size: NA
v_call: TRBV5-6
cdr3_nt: TGTGCCAGCAGCCCACGGACTAGCGCTAACACGAATACGCAGTATTTT
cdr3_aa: CASSPRTSANTNTQYF

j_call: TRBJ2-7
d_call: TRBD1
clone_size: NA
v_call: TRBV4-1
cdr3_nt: TGCGCCAGCAGCCGGACAGGGGCTATCTCCTACGAGCAGTACTTC
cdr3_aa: CASSRTGAISYEQYF

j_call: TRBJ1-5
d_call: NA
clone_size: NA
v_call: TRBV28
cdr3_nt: TGTGCCAGCAGTTTATTTTCCAGGGGAGATCAGCCCCAGCATTTT
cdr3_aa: CASSLFSRGDQPQHF

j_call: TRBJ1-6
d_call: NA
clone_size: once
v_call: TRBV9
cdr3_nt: TGTGCCAGCAGCGTAGGGAGTAATTCACCCCTCCACTTT
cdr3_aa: CASSVGSNSPLHF

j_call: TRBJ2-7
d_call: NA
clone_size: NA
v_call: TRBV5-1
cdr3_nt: TGCGCCAGCAGCTTGGGAACTGACAGGAAAACCTACGAGCAGTACTTC
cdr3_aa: CASSLGTDRKTYEQYF

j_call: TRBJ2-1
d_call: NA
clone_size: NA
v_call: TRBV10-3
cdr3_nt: TGTGCCGGAGGAGAGGCTCTCCATGAGCAGTTCTTC
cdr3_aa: CAGGEALHEQFF

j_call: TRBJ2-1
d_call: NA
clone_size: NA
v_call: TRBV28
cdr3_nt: TGTGCCAGCAGTTTATCGAAGGGAGGCGATGAGCAGTTCTTC
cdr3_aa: CASSLSKGGDEQFF

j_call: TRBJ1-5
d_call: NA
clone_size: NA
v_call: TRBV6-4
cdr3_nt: TGTGCCAGCAGTGACAGGGGTAGCAATCAGCCCCAGCATTTT
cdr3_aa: CASSDRGSNQPQHF

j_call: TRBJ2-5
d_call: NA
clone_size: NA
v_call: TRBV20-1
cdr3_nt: TGCAGTGCTAGAGATACAGAGACCCAGTACTTC
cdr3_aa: CSARDTETQYF

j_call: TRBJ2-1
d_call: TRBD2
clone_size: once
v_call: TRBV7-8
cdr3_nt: TGTGCCAGCAGCACACGGACTAGCGGGGGTGAGCAGTTCTTC
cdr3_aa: CASSTRTSGGEQFF

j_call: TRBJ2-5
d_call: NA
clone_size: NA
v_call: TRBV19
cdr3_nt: TGTGCCAGTAGTATGGCGCAGACCCAAGAGACCCAGTACTTC
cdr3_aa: CASSMAQTQETQYF

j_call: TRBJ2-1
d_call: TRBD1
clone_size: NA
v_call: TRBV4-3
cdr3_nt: TGCGCCAGCAGCCACGGATGGACAGGCGAGCAGTTCTTC
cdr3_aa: CASSHGWTGEQFF

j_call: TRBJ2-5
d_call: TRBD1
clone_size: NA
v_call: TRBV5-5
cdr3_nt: TGTGCCAGCAGCTTTCTTCCACCTAGGACAGGGGAAGAGACCCAGTACTTC
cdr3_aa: CASSFLPPRTGEETQYF

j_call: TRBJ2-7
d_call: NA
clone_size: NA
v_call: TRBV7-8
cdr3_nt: TGTGCCAGCAGCACAAGTTACGAGCAGTACTTC
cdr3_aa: CASSTSYEQYF

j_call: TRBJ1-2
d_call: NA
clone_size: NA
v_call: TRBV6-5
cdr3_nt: TGTGCCAGCAGTCACCAGGGTGTGGGCTATGGCTACACCTTC
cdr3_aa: CASSHQGVGYGYTF

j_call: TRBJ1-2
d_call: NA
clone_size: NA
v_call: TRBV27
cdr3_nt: TGTGCCAGCAGTCCAGTCACAGGCGTTCCTGGCTACACCTTC
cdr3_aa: CASSPVTGVPGYTF

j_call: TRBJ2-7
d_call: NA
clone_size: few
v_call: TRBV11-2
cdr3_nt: TGTGCCAGCAGCTTAGCCCATCTCCACGAGCAGTACTTC
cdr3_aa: CASSLAHLHEQYF

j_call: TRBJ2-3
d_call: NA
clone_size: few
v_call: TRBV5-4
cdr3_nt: TGTGCCAGCAGCTTGGCCGGCGGGGACTTTCGATCGCCAGATACGCAGTATTTT
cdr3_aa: CASSLAGGDFRSPDTQYF

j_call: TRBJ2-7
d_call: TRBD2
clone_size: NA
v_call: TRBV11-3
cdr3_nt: TGTGCCAGCAGCCCGGGTGCGGGAGGGCCGGTATGTGAACAGTACTTC
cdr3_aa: CASSPGAGGPVCEQYF

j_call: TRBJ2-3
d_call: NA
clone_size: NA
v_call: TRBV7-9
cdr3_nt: TGTGCCAGCAGCTTCACAGATACGCAGTATTTT
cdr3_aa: CASSFTDTQYF

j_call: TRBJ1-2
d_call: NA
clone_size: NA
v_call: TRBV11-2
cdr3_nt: TGTGCCAGCAGCTTAGATTCGGGTCCTAACTATGGCTACACCTTC
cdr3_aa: CASSLDSGPNYGYTF

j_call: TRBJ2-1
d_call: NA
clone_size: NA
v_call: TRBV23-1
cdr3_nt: TGCGCCAGCAGTCCTCCGGGACTCATCAATGAGCAGTTCTTC
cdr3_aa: CASSPPGLINEQFF

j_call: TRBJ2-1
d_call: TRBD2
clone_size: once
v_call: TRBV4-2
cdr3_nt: TGTGCCAGCAGCCAAGTAGGCGGGAGCCCTCCCTACAATGAGCAGTTCTTC
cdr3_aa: CASSQVGGSPPYNEQFF

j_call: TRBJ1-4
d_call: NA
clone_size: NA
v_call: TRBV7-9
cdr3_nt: TGTGCCAGCAGCTTACTAGCAACTAATGAAAAACTGTTTTTT
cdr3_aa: CASSLLATNEKLFF

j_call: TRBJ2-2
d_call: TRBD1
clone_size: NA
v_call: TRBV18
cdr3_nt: TGTGCCAGTGAAGGGACAGGGAAAACCGGGGAGCTGTTTTTT
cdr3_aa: CASEGTGKTGELFF

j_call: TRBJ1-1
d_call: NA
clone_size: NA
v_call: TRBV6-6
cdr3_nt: TGTGCCAGCAGGCTGGACGGCAACACTGAAGCTTTCTTT
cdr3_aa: CASRLDGNTEAFF